The 6 T cell receptor beta chains in this list originate from one sample, sequenced in a study of T cell responses to AZD1222 COVID-19 vaccine. Clones were read by immunoSEQ multiplex PCR, and TCRdb kept only the in-frame ones, dropping some. The sample holds about 98,000 clones; nearly 90% are singletons and the top ten take around 5.8%. The input for sequencing was peripheral blood, taken on day 0 of AZD1222 vaccination. The receptors derive from an adult in good health.

V gene TRBV12-3 or TRBV12-4 combines with J gene TRBJ1-3; 7 positions match TRBD1. V lost 6 bases and J lost 4; bases outside the gene matches: 3. The CDR3 has 13 residues. This CDR3 is CASSPTGGNTIYF. The DNA for the CDR3 is TGTGCCAGCAGCCCGACAGGGGGAAACACCATATATTTT.

The rearrangement joins TRBV12-3 or TRBV12-4 to TRBJ1-6; D might be TRBD1 (6 bases). CDR3 size: 13 residues. The germline V and J ends were trimmed by 1 base and 10 bases, with 8 bases remaining between them. The CDR3: CASSLDRVSPLHF. In nucleotides, the CDR3 is TGTGCCAGCAGTTTAGACAGGGTGTCACCCCTCCACTTT.

The chain has TRBV4-3 and TRBJ1-5; no clear D. CDR1 is LGHNA, CDR2 YSLEER, per germline. The V end lost 3 bases, the J end lost 0 bases, and 6 bases lay between the germline ends. The CDR3 spans 14 residues. CDR3 amino acids: CASSQFDSNQPQHF. CDR3 nucleotides: TGCGCCAGCAGCCAGTTCGATAGCAATCAGCCCCAGCATTTT.

Here the CDR3 DNA reads TGTGCCAGCAGCTTGGGTAGCGGGAGACCGCGCGAAAACATTCAGTACTTC. This sequence encodes CASSLGSGRPRENIQYF. The J gene is TRBJ2-4, the V gene TRBV5-6; 9 nucleotides agree with TRBD2. With V trimmed by 0 bases and J by 5 bases, 9 bases remained unmatched. The CDR3 contains 17 residues. Germline-derived CDR1 and CDR2 are SGHDT and YYEEEE.

The chain links TRBV3-1 (or the pseudogene TRBV3-2) to TRBJ2-3; the match to TRBD2 covers 13 bases. The V gene's germline CDR1 is LGHDT and CDR2 YNNKEL (reference sequence). With V trimmed by 6 bases and J by 4 bases, 4 bases remained unmatched. The CDR3 runs to 15 residues. This chain's CDR3 is CASSLGTSGADTQYF. The CDR3 DNA reads as TGTGCCAGCAGTCTCGGGACTAGCGGGGCAGATACGCAGTATTTT.

Concerning this clone itself: Other DNA variants within this sample encode the same CDR3. The chain couples TRBV11-2 to TRBJ1-5; the match to TRBD1 covers 7 bases. This CDR3 contains 13 residues. Trimming cost V 0 bases and J 7 bases; bases outside gene matches: 0. Germline V gives CDR1 SGHAT, CDR2 FQNNGV. Written as DNA, the CDR3 is TGTGCCAGCAGCTTAGACAGGGGGCAGCCCCAGCATTTT. Amino acid sequence: CASSLDRGQPQHF.